The T cell receptor (beta chain) described here comes from a study of OX40 agonist ivuxolimab in advanced cancers. Study-wide results and caveats: Among T cells, CD8+ cells averaged more expanded clones than CD4+ cells.

With baseline, cycle 4 day 1, and cycle 7 day 1 as timepoints, blood was sampled. Some clones are missing from TCRdb's copy, which holds only in-frame ones; the method was immunoSEQ multiplex PCR. The sample lists about 80,000 clones; 80% to 95% were seen once. The CDR3 is 14 residues long. With 0 bases removed from V and 5 bases from J, the gap between germline ends came to 8 bases. CDR1 and CDR2 from the germline V gene are LGHNA and YNFKEQ. Note on this clone: Its antigen is unknown.

The TCR comes from an adult with an advanced solid tumor such as melanoma, head and neck, liver or kidney cancer. Sequences were derived from CD4+ or CD8+ T cells sorted from blood, sampled in a trial of the OX40 agonist ivuxolimab. The V and J genes are TRBV4-2 and TRBJ2-1, with D perhaps TRBD2 (5 bases). The CDR3 nucleotides are TGTGCCAGCAGCCAAGACAGACTAAACAATGAGCAGTTCTTC. It codes for CASSQDRLNNEQFF.